This passage covers 12 T cell receptor beta chains from one sample sequenced in a study of CXCR3-negative and CXCR3-positive naive CD8 T cells (dated by TCRdb to 2018 to 2020). These reads were obtained on a NextSeq 550. The Human TCR Profiling Kit (MiLaboratory) was used to prepare UMI-labeled 5' RACE TRB cDNA libraries. Through TCRdb reprocessing, the reads give one entry per CDR3 protein sequence; DNA is omitted. The sample's clone listing holds 3,000 to 4,000 distinct CDR3 sequences. The ten largest clones add up to 2.2% of the sample. Specimen: naive CXCR3- CD8+ T cells from blood. The sample's cell subset or site, from its label and the paper: CD45RO-CCR7+CD27+CD95- naive CD8+ T cells lacking CXCR3 (TNR3-). These receptors originate from a human donor in good health. Some clones in this sample may be carry-over from other donors' samples.

J is TRBJ2-1 and V is TRBV4-3; absent DNA, TCRdb's TRBD2 call cannot be checked. This CDR3 has 16 amino acids. In germline, CDR1 is LGHNA, CDR2 YSLEER. CDR3 protein: CASGEGLSSSYNEQLF.

According to its frequency, this clonotype is medium-sized. This chain joins TRBV29-1 and TRBJ1-2. Germline assignment: CDR1 SQVTM and CDR2 ANQGSEA. The CDR3 is made up of 13 amino acids. The CDR3 sequence is CSVDREDGNGYTF.

The V and J genes are TRBV4-1 and TRBJ2-2. The CDR3 has 13 amino acids. CDR1 MGHRA and CDR2 YSYEKL come from the germline V gene. CDR3 amino acids: CASSQGGTGELFF.

The J gene is TRBJ2-2, the V gene TRBV29-1; TCRdb outputs TRBD2, but without DNA this stays unchecked. The CDR3 length is 16 residues. Germline V CDR1 and CDR2: SQVTM, ANQGSEA. CDR3 region: CSVGLRTSGSGGELFF.

In terms of frequency, this clonotype is medium-sized. The rearrangement joins TRBV7-9 to TRBJ1-1; no DNA is available, so the TRBD1 call from TCRdb remains unchecked. The CDR3 is made up of 17 amino acids. Looked up from germline, CDR1 is SEHNR and CDR2 is FQNEAQ (reference sequence). The CDR3 protein is CASSFRDGNPMNTEAFF.

Its frequency marks this clonotype as large. The gene calls are TRBV13 and TRBJ1-1. CDR1 is PRHDT and CDR2 is FYEKMQ in the germline V gene (reference sequence). The CDR3 sequence is 12 residues long. This chain's CDR3 is CASSSYGLEAFF.

This clonotype is labeled large based on frequency. The gene calls are TRBV6-2 or TRBV6-3 and TRBJ1-3. Germline V gives CDR1 MNHEY, CDR2 SVGEGT. The CDR3 runs 18 residues. The CDR3 loop reads CASRQTGTLGTDGNTIYF.

By frequency, this clonotype registers medium-sized (0.01 to 0.1%). The V and J genes are TRBV7-9 and TRBJ2-7; the D gene TCRdb calls, TRBD1, cannot be checked with no DNA. The germline gives CDR1 SEHNR, CDR2 FQNEAQ (reference sequence). The CDR3 runs to 13 residues. CDR3 amino acids: CASSFRGDYEQYF.

This clonotype ranks as medium-sized (0.01 to 0.1%) in terms of frequency. The chain has TRBV5-1 and TRBJ2-7; TCRdb's assignment of TRBD2 cannot be checked, as there is no DNA. This CDR3 contains 15 residues. Germline-derived CDR1 and CDR2 are SGHRS and YFSETQ. CDR3 region: CASSLAVDGRYEQYF.

By frequency, this clonotype is medium-sized. This chain uses TRBV15 with TRBJ2-1; the D gene TCRdb calls, TRBD1, cannot be checked with no DNA. The CDR3 runs 15 residues. In germline, CDR1 is LNHNV, CDR2 YYDKDF (reference sequence). The chain's CDR3 is CATSPRGFRGNEQFF.

This clonotype registers medium-sized by frequency. The chain is built from TRBV29-1 and TRBJ1-1. The CDR3 runs to 13 residues. Per the germline V gene, CDR1 is SQVTM and CDR2 is ANQGSEA. CDR3 loop: CSVDASDNTEAFF.

Its frequency marks this clonotype as medium-sized. The V and J genes are TRBV29-1 and TRBJ2-5; as DNA is missing, the TRBD1 call by TCRdb cannot be tested. This CDR3 has 15 residues. Per the germline V gene, CDR1 is SQVTM and CDR2 is ANQGSEA. The CDR3 sequence is CSVDGIESRGETQYF.